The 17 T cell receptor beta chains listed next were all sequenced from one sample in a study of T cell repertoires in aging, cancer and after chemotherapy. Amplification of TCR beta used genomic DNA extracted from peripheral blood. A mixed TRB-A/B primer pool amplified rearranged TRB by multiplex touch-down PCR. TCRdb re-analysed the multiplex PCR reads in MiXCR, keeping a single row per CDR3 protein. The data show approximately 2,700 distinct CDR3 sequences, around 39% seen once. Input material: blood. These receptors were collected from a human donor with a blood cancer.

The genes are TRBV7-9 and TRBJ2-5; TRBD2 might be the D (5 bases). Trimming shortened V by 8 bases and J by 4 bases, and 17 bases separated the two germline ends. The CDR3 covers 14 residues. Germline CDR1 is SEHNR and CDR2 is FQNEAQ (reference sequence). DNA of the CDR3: TGTGCCAGCGGTGGGAATCGGGGTGGAGAGACCCAGTACTTC. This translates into CASGGNRGGETQYF.

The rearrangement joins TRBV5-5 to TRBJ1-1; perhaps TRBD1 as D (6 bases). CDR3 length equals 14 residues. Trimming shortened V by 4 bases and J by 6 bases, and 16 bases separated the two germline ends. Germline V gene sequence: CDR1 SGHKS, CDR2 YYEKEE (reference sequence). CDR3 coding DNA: TGTGCCAGCAGCCACAGGGATTTAGGGGCTGAAGCTTTCTTT. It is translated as CASSHRDLGAEAFF.

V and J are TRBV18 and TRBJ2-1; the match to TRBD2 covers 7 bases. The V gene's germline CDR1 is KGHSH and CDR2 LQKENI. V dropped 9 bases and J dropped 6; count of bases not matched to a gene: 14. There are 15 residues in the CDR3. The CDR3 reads CASSAGLSTANEQFF. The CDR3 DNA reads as TGTGCCAGTTCAGCGGGACTCTCCACGGCCAATGAGCAGTTCTTC.

CDR3 DNA sequence: TGCAGCGTTGGAACTTACACTGAAGCTTTCTTT. It is translated as CSVGTYTEAFF. The V call is TRBV29-1, the J call TRBJ1-1; D unclear. V was cut by 4 bases and J by 3 bases, with 6 bases left in between. The CDR3 runs 11 residues. The germline V gene has CDR1 SQVTM and CDR2 ANQGSEA.

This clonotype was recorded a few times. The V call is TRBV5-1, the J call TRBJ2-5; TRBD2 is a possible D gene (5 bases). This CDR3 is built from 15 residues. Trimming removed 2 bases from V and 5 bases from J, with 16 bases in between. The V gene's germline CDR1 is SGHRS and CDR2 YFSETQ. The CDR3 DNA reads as TGCGCCAGCAGCTTTGGGCATCCCGGCGGGGAGACCCAGTACTTC. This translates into CASSFGHPGGETQYF. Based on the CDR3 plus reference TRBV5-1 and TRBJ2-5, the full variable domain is KAGVTQTPRYLIKTRGQQVTLSCSPISGHRSVSWYQQTPGQGLQFLFEYFSETQRNKGNFPGRFSGRQFSNSRSEMNVSTLELGDSALYLCASSFGHPGGETQYFGPGTRLLVL.

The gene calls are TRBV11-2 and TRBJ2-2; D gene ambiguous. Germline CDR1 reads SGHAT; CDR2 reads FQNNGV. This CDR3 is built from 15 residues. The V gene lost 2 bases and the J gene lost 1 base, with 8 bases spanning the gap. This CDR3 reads CASSLIAGNTGELFF. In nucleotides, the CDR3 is TGTGCCAGCAGCTTAATCGCAGGGAACACCGGGGAGCTGTTTTTT.

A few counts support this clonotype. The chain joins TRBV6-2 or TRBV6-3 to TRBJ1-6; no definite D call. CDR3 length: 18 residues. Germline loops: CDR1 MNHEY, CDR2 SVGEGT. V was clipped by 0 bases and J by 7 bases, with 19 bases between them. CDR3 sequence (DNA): TGTGCCAGCAGTTACTCGCCTTCTGACGACCCGAGGAATTCACCCCTCCACTTT. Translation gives CASSYSPSDDPRNSPLHF.

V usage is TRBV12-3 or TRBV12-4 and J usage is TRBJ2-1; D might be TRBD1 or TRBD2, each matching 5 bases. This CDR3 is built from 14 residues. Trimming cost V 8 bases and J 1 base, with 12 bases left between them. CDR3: CASLRGGSYNEQFF. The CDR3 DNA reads TGTGCCAGCCTACGGGGCGGTTCCTACAATGAGCAGTTCTTC.

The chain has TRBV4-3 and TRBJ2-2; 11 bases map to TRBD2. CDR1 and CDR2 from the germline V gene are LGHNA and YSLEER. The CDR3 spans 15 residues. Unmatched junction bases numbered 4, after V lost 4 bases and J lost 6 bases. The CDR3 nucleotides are TGCGCCAGCAGCCTTTTAGCGGGAGGGGCCGGGGAGCTGTTTTTT. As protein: CASSLLAGGAGELFF.

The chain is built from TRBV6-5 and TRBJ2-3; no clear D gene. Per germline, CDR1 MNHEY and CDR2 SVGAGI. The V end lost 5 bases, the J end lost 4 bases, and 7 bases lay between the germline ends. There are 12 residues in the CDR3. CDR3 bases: TGTGCCAGCAGTCAACACCCAGATACGCAGTATTTT. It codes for CASSQHPDTQYF.

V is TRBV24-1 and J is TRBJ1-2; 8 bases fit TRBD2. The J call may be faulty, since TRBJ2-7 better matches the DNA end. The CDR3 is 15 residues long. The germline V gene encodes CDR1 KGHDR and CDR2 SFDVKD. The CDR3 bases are TGTGCCACCAGTGGAGGCTCCGGGAGGGCTGATGAGCAGTACTTC. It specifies CATSGGSGRADEQYF.

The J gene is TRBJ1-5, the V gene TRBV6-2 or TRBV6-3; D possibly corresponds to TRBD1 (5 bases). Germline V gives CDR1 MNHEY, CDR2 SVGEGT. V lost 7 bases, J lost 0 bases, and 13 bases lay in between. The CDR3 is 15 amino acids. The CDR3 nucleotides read TGTGCCAGCATCCCCGGGACGTTTAGCAATCAGCCCCAGCATTTT. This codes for CASIPGTFSNQPQHF.

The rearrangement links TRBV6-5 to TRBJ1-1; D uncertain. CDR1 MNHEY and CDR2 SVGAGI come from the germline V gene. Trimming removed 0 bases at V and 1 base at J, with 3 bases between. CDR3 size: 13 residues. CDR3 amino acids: CASSYSRNTEAFF. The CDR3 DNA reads TGTGCCAGCAGTTACTCTAGGAACACTGAAGCTTTCTTT.

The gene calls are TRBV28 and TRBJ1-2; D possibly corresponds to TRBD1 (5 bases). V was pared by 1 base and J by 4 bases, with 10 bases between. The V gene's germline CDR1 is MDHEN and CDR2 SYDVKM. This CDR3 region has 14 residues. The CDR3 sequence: CASSLSHRSYGYTF. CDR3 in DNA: TGTGCCAGCAGTTTATCACACAGGAGCTATGGCTACACCTTC.

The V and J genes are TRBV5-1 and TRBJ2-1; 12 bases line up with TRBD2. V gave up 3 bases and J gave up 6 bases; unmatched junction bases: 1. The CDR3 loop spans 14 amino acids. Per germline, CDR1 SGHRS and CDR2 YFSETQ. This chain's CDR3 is CASSSGLAGNEQFF. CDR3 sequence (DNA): TGCGCCAGCAGCTCGGGACTAGCGGGCAATGAGCAGTTCTTC.

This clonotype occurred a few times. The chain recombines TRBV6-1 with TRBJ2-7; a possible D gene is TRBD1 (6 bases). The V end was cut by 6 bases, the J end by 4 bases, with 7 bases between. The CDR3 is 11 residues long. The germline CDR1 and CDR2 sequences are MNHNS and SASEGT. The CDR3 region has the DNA TGTGCCAGCAGAGGGGGATACGAGCAGTACTTC. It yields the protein CASRGGYEQYF.

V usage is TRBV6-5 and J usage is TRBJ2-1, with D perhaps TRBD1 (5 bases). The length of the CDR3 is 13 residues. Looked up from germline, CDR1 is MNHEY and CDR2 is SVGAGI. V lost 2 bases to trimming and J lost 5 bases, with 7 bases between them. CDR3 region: CASSYGADNEQFF. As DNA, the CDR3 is TGTGCCAGCAGTTACGGGGCAGACAATGAGCAGTTCTTC.